This paragraph reports one TCR beta chain. This specimen belongs to a study of T cell responses to AZD1222 COVID-19 vaccine. This CDR3 comprises 13 residues. CDR1 and CDR2 (germline): SGHAT, FQNNGV. V lost 1 base, J lost 3 bases, and 5 bases lay in between. Method: immunoSEQ multiplex PCR; TCRdb's copy keeps in-frame clones and lacks some. In the table there are 100,000 to 130,000 clones, roughly 85% of which are singletons. This chain joins TRBV11-2 and TRBJ2-3, with D uncertain. The sequence was obtained from an adult who received the AZD1222 COVID-19 vaccine. Sequences were derived from peripheral blood, sampled 28 days after the second AZD1222 dose. The CDR3 DNA reads as TGTGCCAGCAGCTTAGGGGGAACAGATACGCAGTATTTT. This sequence encodes CASSLGGTDTQYF.